This T cell receptor (beta chain) was obtained from a study of identical twins. Whole-study findings and limits: Low generation-probability sequences were in excess among twin-shared out-of-frame alpha sequences. There were fewer insertions in abundant cord blood beta clonotypes, but memory repertoires showed no such pattern.

CDR1 is MNHEY, CDR2 SVGAGI, per germline. This CDR3 region has 13 residues. Trimming stripped 2 bases from V and 2 bases from J, with 4 bases between. This clonotype was counted ten times or more. The antigen remains unidentified. TCRdb reanalysed the 5' RACE reads using MiXCR and keeps one entry per CDR3 protein. The data show 690,000 or so distinct CDR3 sequences, 8.6% seen once. The same data also contributed to another study, on yellow fever vaccine responses in identical twins.

The sample was PBMCs. V usage is TRBV6-5 and J usage is TRBJ2-1, with unresolved D. The clonotype comes from a woman between 18 and 30 years old in good health. The chain's CDR3 is CASSYDTYNEQFF. The CDR3, as DNA: TGTGCCAGCAGTTACGACACCTACAATGAGCAGTTCTTC.